This T cell receptor beta chain derives from a study of OX40 agonist ivuxolimab in advanced cancers. The repertoire was sequenced with immunoSEQ multiplex PCR; TCRdb's copy has only in-frame clones and lacks some. The table shows just over 60,000 clones, with approximately 92% occurring only once. V was trimmed by 6 bases and J by 8 bases, leaving 10 bases between them. This CDR3 comprises 11 residues. CDR1 is MNHNS and CDR2 is SASEGT in the germline V gene. The starting material was CD4+ or CD8+ T cells sorted from blood, obtained in a trial of the OX40 agonist ivuxolimab. The V gene is TRBV6-1, the J gene TRBJ1-2; D uncertain. The TCR was taken from an adult with an advanced solid tumor such as melanoma, head and neck, liver or kidney cancer. CDR3 DNA sequence: TGTGCCAGCAGCCGCTCGGAGGGCTACACCTTC. This translates into CASSRSEGYTF.